A single sample is the source of the 22 T cell receptor beta chains below, sequenced in a study of monozygotic twins with inflammatory bowel disease. TCRdb re-called the 5' RACE reads; every CDR3 protein appears as one record, without DNA. The sample's table shows around 230,000 distinct CDR3 sequences. Sequencing input: blood. Every receptor here comes from a human donor with ulcerative colitis or Crohn's disease, or a healthy co-twin of an affected twin (not recorded which).

The chain combines TRBV3-1 with TRBJ1-1; TCRdb selects TRBD1, and the lack of DNA leaves this call unchecked. Germline V gene sequence: CDR1 LGHDT, CDR2 YNNKEL (reference sequence). The CDR3 has 13 amino acids. The CDR3 protein is CASSQATGDEAFF.

The chain employs TRBV4-1 and TRBJ2-1; no DNA is available, so the TRBD2 call from TCRdb remains unchecked. The CDR3 covers 16 residues. Germline-derived CDR1 and CDR2 are MGHRA and YSYEKL. The chain's CDR3 is CANSQLLAGGLYEQFF.

The chain has TRBV11-2 and TRBJ1-2; the D call from TCRdb, TRBD1, cannot be confirmed without DNA. From germline, CDR1 is SGHAT and CDR2 FQNNGV. The CDR3 contains 13 residues. The CDR3 spells CASSSQTGYGYTF.

The rearrangement links TRBV10-2 to TRBJ1-5. The CDR3 length is 13 residues. Germline loops: CDR1 WSHSY, CDR2 SAAADI. CDR3 protein: CASSEYPDQPQHF.

The chain links TRBV5-5 to TRBJ2-3; TCRdb's D gene call, TRBD1, goes unchecked for lack of DNA. The germline V gene encodes CDR1 SGHKS and CDR2 YYEKEE (reference sequence). The CDR3 runs to 17 residues. This chain's CDR3 is CASSTRPGTGATDTQYF.

The chain recombines TRBV7-9 with TRBJ1-2. The germline V gene has CDR1 SEHNR and CDR2 FQNEAQ (reference sequence). CDR3 length: 14 residues. The CDR3 spells CASSLDPSAYGYTF.

The chain couples TRBV20-1 to TRBJ2-7. The length of the CDR3 is 13 residues. Germline V CDR1 and CDR2: DFQATT, SNEGSKA (reference sequence). The CDR3 is CSASQTWSYEQYF.

The V and J genes are TRBV7-7 and TRBJ2-1; the TCRdb D gene call, TRBD2, has no DNA to confirm it. This CDR3 has 13 residues. The germline V gene has CDR1 SSHAT and CDR2 FNYEAQ (reference sequence). This CDR3 is CASSLDGRNEQSF.

The chain joins TRBV7-8 to TRBJ2-7; TCRdb reports TRBD2, a call that lacks DNA to check it against. Germline loops: CDR1 SGHVS, CDR2 FQNEAQ. The length of the CDR3 is 16 residues. CDR3 in amino acids: CASSLTGLAGAYEQYF.

This chain links TRBV3-1 with TRBJ2-1; TCRdb proposes TRBD2, but this gene call is untestable without DNA. The CDR3 is made up of 18 amino acids. CDR1 is LGHDT, CDR2 YNNKEL, per germline (reference sequence). The CDR3 loop is CASSQRRLAGSAYNEQFF.

The chain carries TRBV4-1 and TRBJ2-1; checking the TCRdb D call of TRBD1 is not possible without DNA. Per germline, CDR1 MGHRA and CDR2 YSYEKL. This CDR3 is built from 16 residues. The CDR3 loop reads CASTPGWDRGYNEQFF.

The chain links TRBV7-2 to TRBJ1-4; no DNA is available, so the TRBD1 call from TCRdb remains unchecked. Germline CDR1 is SGHTA and CDR2 is FQGNSA. The CDR3 has 13 residues. The CDR3 loop reads CASSGTYTEKLFF.

This chain links TRBV29-1 with TRBJ1-1; as DNA is missing, the TRBD1 call by TCRdb cannot be tested. CDR3 length: 13 residues. Germline V lookup: CDR1 SQVTM, CDR2 ANQGSEA. CDR3 region: CSGKQGLNTEAFF.

The gene calls are TRBV23-1 and TRBJ1-2; TCRdb names TRBD1, which stays unverified in the absence of DNA. TRBV23-1 is an ORF, and what it does is uncertain. CDR3 length: 16 amino acids. The CDR3 reads CASSPPAPQGYYGYTF.

V gene TRBV10-3 combines with J gene TRBJ1-1; checking the TCRdb D call of TRBD1 is not possible without DNA. There are 14 residues in the CDR3. Germline CDR1 ENHRY, CDR2 SYGVKD. The CDR3 loop is CAIRPGRGNTEAFF.

Here the CDR3 reads CASSLEAGFSGANVLTF. The J gene is TRBJ2-6, the V gene TRBV11-2. From germline, CDR1 is SGHAT and CDR2 FQNNGV. The CDR3 length is 17 residues.

V gene TRBV6-5 combines with J gene TRBJ1-1. The CDR3 loop spans 12 amino acids. CDR1 and CDR2 (germline): MNHEY, SVGAGI. The CDR3 spells CASSYRGGEAFF.

The rearrangement uses TRBV5-4 and TRBJ1-2. CDR1 SGHNT and CDR2 YYREEE come from the germline V gene (reference sequence). There are 12 residues in the CDR3. CDR3 region: CASSQGEGGYTF.

This chain connects TRBV6-1 to TRBJ2-1; TCRdb designates TRBD1, a call that cannot be tested without DNA. This CDR3 has 16 residues. Germline V gene data show CDR1 as MNHNS and CDR2 as SASEGT. The CDR3 is CASTLGPSPGDNEQFF.

This rearrangement joins TRBV12-3 or TRBV12-4 to TRBJ2-2; TCRdb names TRBD2, which stays unverified in the absence of DNA. This CDR3 has 17 residues. This CDR3 is CASRLAPGTSGTGELFF.

The CDR3 loop is CASSQEYRGTEAFF. V and J are TRBV4-1 and TRBJ1-1; the TRBD1 assignment by TCRdb is unverifiable without DNA. The CDR3 has 14 residues. The germline V gene has CDR1 MGHRA and CDR2 YSYEKL.

The rearrangement uses TRBV11-2 and TRBJ2-5; TCRdb indicates TRBD1, and absent DNA this call remains unverified. This CDR3 is built from 15 residues. The germline CDR1 and CDR2 sequences are SGHAT and FQNNGV. CDR3 loop: CASSLVPGRQETQYF.